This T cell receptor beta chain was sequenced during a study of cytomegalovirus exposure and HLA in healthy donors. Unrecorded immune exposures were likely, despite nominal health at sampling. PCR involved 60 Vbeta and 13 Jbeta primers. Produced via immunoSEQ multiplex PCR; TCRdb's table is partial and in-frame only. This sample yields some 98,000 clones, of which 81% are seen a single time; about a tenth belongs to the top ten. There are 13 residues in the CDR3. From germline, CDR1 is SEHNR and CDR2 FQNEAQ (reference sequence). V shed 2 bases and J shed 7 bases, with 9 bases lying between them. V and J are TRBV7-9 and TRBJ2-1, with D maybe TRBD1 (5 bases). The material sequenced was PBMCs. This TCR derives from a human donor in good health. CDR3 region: CASSLTQGNEQFF. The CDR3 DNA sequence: TGTGCCAGCAGCTTAACTCAGGGTAATGAGCAGTTCTTC.